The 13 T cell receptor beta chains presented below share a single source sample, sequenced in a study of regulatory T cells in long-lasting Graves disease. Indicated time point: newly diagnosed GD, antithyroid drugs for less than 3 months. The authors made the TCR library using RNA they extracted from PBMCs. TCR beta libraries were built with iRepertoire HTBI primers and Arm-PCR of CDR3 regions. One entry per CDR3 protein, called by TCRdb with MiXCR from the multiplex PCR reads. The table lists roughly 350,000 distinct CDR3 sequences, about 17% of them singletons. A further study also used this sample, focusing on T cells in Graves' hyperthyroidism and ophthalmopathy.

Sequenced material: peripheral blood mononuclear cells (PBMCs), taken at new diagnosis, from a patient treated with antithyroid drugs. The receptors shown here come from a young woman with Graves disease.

CDR3 DNA: TGCAGTGCACGAGGTCCAGGGGGAAACAATGAGCAGTTCTTC. This codes for CSARGPGGNNEQFF. This chain links TRBV20-1 with TRBJ2-1, with 7 positions matching TRBD1. Germline lookup yields CDR1 DFQATT and CDR2 SNEGSKA (reference sequence). This CDR3 has 14 amino acids. Losses at the gene ends were 6 bases for V and 5 bases for J; bases not matched to a gene: 10.

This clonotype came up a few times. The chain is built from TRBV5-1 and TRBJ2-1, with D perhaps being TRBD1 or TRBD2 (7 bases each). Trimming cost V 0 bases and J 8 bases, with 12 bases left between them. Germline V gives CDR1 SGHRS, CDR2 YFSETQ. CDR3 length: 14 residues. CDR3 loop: CASSLGTGLDEQFF. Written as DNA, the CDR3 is TGCGCCAGCAGCTTGGGGACAGGACTAGATGAGCAGTTCTTC.

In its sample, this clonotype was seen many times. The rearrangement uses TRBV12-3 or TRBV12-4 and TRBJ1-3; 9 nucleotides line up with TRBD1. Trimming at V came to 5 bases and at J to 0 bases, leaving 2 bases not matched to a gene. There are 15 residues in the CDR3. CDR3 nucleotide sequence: TGTGCCAGCAGTGCGACAGGGGGCTCTGGAAACACCATATATTTT. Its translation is CASSATGGSGNTIYF.

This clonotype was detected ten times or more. CDR3 loop: CAWGAGVQNTEAFF. For the CDR3, the DNA is TGTGCCTGGGGGGCGGGGGTTCAGAACACTGAAGCTTTCTTT. The V call is TRBV30, the J call TRBJ1-1, with a weak D call TRBD1 (5 bases). The ends were cut back, 5 bases at V and 1 base at J, with 14 bases in the middle. Germline V lookup: CDR1 GTSNPN, CDR2 SVGIG (reference sequence). The CDR3 consists of 14 residues.

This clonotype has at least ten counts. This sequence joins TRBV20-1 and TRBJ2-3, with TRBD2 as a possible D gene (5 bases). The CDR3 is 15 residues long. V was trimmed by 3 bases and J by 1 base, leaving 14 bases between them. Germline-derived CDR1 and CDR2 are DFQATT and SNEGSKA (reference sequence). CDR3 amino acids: CSASQTSGGTDTQYF. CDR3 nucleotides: TGCAGTGCTAGTCAAACAAGCGGAGGCACAGATACGCAGTATTTT.

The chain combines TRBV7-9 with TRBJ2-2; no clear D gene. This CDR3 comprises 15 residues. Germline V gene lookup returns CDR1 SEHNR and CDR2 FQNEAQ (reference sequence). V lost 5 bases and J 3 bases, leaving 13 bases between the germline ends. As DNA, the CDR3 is TGTGCCAGCAGCACCTTCCGATCGGACACCGGGGAGCTGTTTTTT. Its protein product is CASSTFRSDTGELFF.

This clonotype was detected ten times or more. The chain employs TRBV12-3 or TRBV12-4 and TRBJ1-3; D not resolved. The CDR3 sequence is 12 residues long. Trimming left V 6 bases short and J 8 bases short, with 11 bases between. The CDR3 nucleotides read TGTGCCAGCAGCCATTACGGGGACACCATATATTTT. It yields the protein CASSHYGDTIYF.

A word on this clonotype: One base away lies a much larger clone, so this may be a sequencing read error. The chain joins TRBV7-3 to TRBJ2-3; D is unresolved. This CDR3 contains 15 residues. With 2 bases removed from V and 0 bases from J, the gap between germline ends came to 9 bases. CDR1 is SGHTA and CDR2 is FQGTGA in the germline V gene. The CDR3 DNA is TGTGCCAGCAGCTTATCTTGGAACAGCACAGATACGCAGTATTTT. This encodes CASSLSWNSTDTQYF.

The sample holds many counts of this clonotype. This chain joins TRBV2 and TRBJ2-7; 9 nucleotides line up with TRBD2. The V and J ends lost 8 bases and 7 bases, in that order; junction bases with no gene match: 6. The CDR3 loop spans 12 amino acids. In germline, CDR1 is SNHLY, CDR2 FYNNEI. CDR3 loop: CASEGLAFEQYF. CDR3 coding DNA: TGTGCCAGCGAGGGACTAGCCTTTGAGCAGTACTTC.

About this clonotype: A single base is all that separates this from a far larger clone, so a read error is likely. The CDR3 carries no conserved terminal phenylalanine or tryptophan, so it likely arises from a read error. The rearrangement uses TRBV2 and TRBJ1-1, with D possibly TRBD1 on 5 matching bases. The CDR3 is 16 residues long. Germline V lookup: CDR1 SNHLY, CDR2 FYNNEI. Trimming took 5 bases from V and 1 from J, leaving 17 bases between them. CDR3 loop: CASSLVVGGWNTEAFS. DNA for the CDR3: TGTGCCAGCAGTTTAGTAGTCGGGGGATGGAACACTGAAGCTTTCTCT.

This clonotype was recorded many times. The CDR3 spells CASSRIAGGLSETQYF. In DNA, the CDR3 is TGCGCCAGCAGCCGAATAGCGGGAGGACTGTCAGAGACCCAGTACTTC. The genes are TRBV5-1 and TRBJ2-5, with 10 bases that match TRBD2. The CDR3 consists of 16 residues. V shed 4 bases, J shed 4 bases, and the junction held 10 bases outside the gene matches. Germline CDR1 is SGHRS and CDR2 is YFSETQ.

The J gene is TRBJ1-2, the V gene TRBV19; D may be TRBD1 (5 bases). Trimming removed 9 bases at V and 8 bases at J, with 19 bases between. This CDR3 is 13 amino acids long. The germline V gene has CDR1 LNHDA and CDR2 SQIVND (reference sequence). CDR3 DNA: TGTGCCAGCTATGGACGGGGCCTATCAGGCTACACCTTC. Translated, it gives CASYGRGLSGYTF. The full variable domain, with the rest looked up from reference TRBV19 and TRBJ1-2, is DGGITQSPKYLFRKEGQNVTLSCEQNLNHDAMYWYRQDPGQGLRLIYYSQIVNDFQKGDIAEGYSVSREKKESFPLTVTSAQKNPTAFYLCASYGRGLSGYTFGSGTRLTVV.

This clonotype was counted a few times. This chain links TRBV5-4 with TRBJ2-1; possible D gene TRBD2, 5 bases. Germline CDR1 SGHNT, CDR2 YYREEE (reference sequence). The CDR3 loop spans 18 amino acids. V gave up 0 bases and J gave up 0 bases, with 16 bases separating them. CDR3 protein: CASSLASMAGVSYNEQFF. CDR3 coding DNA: TGTGCCAGCAGCTTGGCATCTATGGCGGGTGTCTCCTACAATGAGCAGTTCTTC.